This T cell receptor beta chain was sequenced in a study of CD8+CD57+ T cells in acquired aplastic anemia. General study results and limits: Patients and controls were found to share roughly 31 CD8+ CDR3 sequences.

The V end lost 7 bases, the J end lost 0 bases, and 9 bases lay between the germline ends. CDR3 length: 14 amino acids. Per germline, CDR1 LNHDA and CDR2 SQIVND (reference sequence). CD8+CD57+ cell expansion had been shown by flow cytometry in patients chosen for sequencing. With regard to this clonotype: The antigen remains unidentified.

The TCR beta profiling, which covered VDJ combination and CDR3 sequence, was carried out using genomic DNA as the template. TCRdb re-called the reads through MiXCR, storing one row per CDR3 protein. The table includes some 120,000 distinct CDR3 sequences, 58% detected once. The specimen was sorted CD4+, CD8+, or CD8+CD57+ T cells (not recorded which) from PBMCs. The sequence derives from a human donor with aplastic anemia. This chain uses TRBV19 with TRBJ1-4, with D unclear. DNA for the CDR3: TGTGCCAGTAAATCGAGTACAACTAATGAAAAACTGTTTTTT. This codes for CASKSSTTNEKLFF.